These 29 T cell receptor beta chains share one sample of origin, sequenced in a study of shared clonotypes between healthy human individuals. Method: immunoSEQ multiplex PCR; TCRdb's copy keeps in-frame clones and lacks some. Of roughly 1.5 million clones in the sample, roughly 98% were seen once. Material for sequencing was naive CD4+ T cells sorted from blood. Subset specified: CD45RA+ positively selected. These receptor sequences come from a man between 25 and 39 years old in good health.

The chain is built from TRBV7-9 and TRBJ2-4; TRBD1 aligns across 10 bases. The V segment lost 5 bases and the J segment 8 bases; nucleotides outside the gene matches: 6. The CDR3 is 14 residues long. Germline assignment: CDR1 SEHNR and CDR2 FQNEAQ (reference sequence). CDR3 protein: CASSGRQGAYIQYF. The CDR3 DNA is TGTGCCAGCAGCGGCAGACAGGGGGCATACATTCAGTACTTC. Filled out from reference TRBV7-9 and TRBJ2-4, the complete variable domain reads DTGVSQNPRHKITKRGQNVTFRCDPISEHNRLYWYRQTLGQGPEFLTYFQNEAQLEKSRLLSDRFSAERPKGSFSTLEIQRTEQGDSAMYLCASSGRQGAYIQYFGAGTRLSVL.

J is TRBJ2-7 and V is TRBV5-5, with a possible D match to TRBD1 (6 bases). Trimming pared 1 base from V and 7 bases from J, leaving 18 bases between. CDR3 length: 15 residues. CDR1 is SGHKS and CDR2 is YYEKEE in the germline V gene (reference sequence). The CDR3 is CASSLISGHLSEQYF. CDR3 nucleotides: TGTGCCAGCAGCTTGATATCGGGACATCTTTCTGAGCAGTACTTC. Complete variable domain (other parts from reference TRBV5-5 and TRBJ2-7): DAGVTQSPTHLIKTRGQQVTLRCSPISGHKSVSWYQQVLGQGPQFIFQYYEKEERGRGNFPDRFSARQFPNYSSELNVNALLLGDSALYLCASSLISGHLSEQYFGPGTRLTVT.

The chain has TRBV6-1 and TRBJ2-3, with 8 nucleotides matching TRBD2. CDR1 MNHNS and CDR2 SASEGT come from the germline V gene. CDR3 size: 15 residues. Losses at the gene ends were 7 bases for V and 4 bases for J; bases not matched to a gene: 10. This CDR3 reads CASTPLAGSADTQYF. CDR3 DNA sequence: TGTGCCAGCACTCCCTTAGCGGGAAGCGCAGATACGCAGTATTTT.

CDR3 amino acids: CASSSQGVAGLYEQYF. DNA of the CDR3: TGTGCCAGCAGCTCCCAGGGGGTGGCGGGACTGTACGAGCAGTACTTC. This chain connects TRBV7-2 to TRBJ2-7; D is possibly TRBD1 (7 bases). CDR3 length equals 16 residues. The germline V and J ends were trimmed by 4 bases and 4 bases, with 20 bases remaining between them. CDR1 and CDR2 (germline): SGHTA, FQGNSA. The full variable domain, with the rest looked up from reference TRBV7-2 and TRBJ2-7, is GAGVSQSPSNKVTEKGKDVELRCDPISGHTALYWYRQSLGQGLEFLIYFQGNSAPDKSGLPSDRFSAERTGGSVSTLTIQRTQQEDSAVYLCASSSQGVAGLYEQYFGPGTRLTVT.

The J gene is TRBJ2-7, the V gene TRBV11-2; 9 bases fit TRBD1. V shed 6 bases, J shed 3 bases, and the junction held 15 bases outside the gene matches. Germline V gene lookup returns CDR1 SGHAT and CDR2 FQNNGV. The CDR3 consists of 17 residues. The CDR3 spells CASRRRSGQGDSYEQYF. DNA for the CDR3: TGTGCCAGCAGACGACGCTCGGGACAGGGTGACAGCTACGAGCAGTACTTC. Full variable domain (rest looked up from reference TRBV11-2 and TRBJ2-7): EAGVAQSPRYKIIEKRQSVAFWCNPISGHATLYWYQQILGQGPKLLIQFQNNGVVDDSQLPKDRFSAERLKGVDSTLKIQPAKLEDSAVYLCASRRRSGQGDSYEQYFGPGTRLTVT.

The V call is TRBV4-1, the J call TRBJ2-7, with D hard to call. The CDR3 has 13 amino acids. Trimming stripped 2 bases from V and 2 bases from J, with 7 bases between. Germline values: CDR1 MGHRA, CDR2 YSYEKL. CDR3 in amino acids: CASSQLGTYEQYF. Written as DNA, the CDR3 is TGCGCCAGCAGCCAACTCGGAACCTACGAGCAGTACTTC.

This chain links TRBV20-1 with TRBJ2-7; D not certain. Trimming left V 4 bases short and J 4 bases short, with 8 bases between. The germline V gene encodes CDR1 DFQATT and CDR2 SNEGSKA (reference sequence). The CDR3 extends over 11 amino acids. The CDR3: CSAISRYEQYF. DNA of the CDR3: TGCAGTGCTATCTCTAGGTACGAGCAGTACTTC.

CDR3 sequence reads: CASSPREVTGTDTQYF. The CDR3 DNA reads TGTGCCAGCAGCCCGCGGGAGGTAACCGGGACAGATACGCAGTATTTT. The gene calls are TRBV5-4 and TRBJ2-3, with TRBD2 matching over 8 bases. CDR1 SGHNT and CDR2 YYREEE come from the germline V gene (reference sequence). The CDR3 has 16 amino acids. With 4 bases clipped from V and 3 bases from J, the junction kept 10 bases outside the gene matches.

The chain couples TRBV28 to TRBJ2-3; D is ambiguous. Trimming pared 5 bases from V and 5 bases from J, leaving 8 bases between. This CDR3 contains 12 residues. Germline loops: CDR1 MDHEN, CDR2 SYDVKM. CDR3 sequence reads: CASSNSGDTQYF. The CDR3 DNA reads TGTGCCAGCAGTAACAGTGGAGATACGCAGTATTTT.

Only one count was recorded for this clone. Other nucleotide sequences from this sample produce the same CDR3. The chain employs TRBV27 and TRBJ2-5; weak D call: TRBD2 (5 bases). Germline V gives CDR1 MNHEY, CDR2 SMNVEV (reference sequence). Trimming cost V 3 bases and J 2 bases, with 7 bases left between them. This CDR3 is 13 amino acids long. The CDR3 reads CASSFLAQETQYF. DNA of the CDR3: TGTGCCAGCAGTTTTCTAGCTCAAGAGACCCAGTACTTC.

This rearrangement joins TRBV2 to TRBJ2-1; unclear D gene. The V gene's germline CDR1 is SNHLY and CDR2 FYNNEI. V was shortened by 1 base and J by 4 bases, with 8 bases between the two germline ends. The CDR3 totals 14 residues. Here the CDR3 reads CASSEGYGYNEQFF. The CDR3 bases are TGTGCCAGCAGTGAAGGGTACGGGTACAATGAGCAGTTCTTC.

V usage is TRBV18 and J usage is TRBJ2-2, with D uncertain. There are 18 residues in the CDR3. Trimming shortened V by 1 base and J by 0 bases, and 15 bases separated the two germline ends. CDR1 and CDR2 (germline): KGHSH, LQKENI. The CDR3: CASSPQVVVLTNTGELFF. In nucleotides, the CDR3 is TGTGCCAGCTCACCACAGGTGGTGGTATTGACGAACACCGGGGAGCTGTTTTTT.

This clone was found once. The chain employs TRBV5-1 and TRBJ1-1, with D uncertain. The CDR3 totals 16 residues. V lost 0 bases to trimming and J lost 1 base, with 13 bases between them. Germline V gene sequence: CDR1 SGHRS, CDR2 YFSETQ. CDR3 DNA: TGCGCCAGCAGCTTGGTCCCTGGGGAGAGGAACACTGAAGCTTTCTTT. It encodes CASSLVPGERNTEAFF.

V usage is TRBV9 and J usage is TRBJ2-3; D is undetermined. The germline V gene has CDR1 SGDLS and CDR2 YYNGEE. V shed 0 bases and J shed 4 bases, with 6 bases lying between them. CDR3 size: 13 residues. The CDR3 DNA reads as TGTGCCAGCAGCGTAGCTATCCCAGATACGCAGTATTTT. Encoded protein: CASSVAIPDTQYF.

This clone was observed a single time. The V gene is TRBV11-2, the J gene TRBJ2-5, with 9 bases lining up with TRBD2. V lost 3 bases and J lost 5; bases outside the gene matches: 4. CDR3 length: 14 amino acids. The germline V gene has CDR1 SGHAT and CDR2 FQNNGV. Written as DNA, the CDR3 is TGTGCCAGCAGCTTGGCGGGAGGGCTCGAGACCCAGTACTTC. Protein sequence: CASSLAGGLETQYF.

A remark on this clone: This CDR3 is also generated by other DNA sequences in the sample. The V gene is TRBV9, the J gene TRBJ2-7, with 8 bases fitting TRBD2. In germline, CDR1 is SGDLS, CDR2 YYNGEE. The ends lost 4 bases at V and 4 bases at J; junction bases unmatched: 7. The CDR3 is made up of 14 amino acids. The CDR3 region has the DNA TGTGCCAGCAGCCCCGGACTAGCCTCGTACGAGCAGTACTTC. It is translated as CASSPGLASYEQYF.

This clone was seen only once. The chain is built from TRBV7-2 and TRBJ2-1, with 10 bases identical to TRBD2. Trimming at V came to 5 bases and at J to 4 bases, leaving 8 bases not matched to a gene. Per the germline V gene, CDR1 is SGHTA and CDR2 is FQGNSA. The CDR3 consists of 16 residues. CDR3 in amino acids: CASSPGGSGGYNEQFF. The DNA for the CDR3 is TGTGCCAGCAGCCCCGGTGGTAGCGGGGGGTACAATGAGCAGTTCTTC.

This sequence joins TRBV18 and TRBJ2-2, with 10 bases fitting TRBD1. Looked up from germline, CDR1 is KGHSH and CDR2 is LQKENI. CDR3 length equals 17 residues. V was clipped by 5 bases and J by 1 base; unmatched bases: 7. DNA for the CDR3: TGTGCCAGCTCAATGACAGGGGGCTCTTTGAACACCGGGGAGCTGTTTTTT. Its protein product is CASSMTGGSLNTGELFF.

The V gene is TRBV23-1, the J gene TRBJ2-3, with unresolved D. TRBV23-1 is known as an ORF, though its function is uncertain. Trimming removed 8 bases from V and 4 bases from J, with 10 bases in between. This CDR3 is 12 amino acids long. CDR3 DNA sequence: TGCGCCAGCCCCTCTGTTGCAGATACGCAGTATTTT. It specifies CASPSVADTQYF.

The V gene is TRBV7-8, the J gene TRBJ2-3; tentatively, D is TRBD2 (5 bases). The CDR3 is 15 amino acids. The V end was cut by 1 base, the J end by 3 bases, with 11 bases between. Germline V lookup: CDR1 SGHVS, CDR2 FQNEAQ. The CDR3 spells CASSLGVGITDTQYF. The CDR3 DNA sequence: TGTGCCAGCAGCTTAGGGGTCGGGATTACAGATACGCAGTATTTT.

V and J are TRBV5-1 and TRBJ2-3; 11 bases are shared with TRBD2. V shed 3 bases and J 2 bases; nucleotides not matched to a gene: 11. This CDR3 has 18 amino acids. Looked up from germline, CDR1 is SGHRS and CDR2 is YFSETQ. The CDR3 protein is CASSSDRTSGRFTDTQYF. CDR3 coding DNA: TGCGCCAGCAGCTCCGACCGTACTAGCGGGAGATTCACAGATACGCAGTATTTT.

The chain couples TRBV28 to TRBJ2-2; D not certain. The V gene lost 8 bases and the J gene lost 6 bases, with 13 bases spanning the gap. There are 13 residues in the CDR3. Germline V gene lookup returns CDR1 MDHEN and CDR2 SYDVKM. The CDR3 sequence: CASVRTSAGELFF. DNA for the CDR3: TGTGCCAGCGTGAGGACCTCCGCCGGGGAGCTGTTTTTT.

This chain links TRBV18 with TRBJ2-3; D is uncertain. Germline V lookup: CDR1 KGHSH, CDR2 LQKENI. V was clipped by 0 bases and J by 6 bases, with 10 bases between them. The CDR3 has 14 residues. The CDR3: CASSPPPYSDTQYF. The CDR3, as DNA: TGTGCCAGCTCACCACCGCCATACTCGGATACGCAGTATTTT.

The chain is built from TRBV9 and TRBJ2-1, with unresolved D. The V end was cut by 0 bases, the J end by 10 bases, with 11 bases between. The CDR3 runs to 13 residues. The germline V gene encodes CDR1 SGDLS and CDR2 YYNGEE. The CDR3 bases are TGTGCCAGCAGCGTAGCAACCACATCGGAGCAGTTCTTC. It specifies CASSVATTSEQFF.

CDR3 in amino acids: CASSLSRAGGAGTQYF. The CDR3 DNA reads TGTGCCAGCAGTTTATCCAGAGCGGGAGGGGCAGGTACGCAGTATTTT. The chain uses TRBV28 and TRBJ2-3, with 10 nucleotides matching TRBD2. Germline V gene lookup returns CDR1 MDHEN and CDR2 SYDVKM. J was trimmed by 8 bases and V by 1 base; bases with no gene match: 9. The CDR3 runs 16 residues.

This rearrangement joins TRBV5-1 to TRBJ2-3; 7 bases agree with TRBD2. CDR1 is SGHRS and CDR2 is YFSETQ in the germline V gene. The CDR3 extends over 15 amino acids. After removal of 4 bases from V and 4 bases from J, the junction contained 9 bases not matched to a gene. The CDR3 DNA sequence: TGCGCCAGCAGCAGCCTATCGGGAGGCTCAGATACGCAGTATTTT. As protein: CASSSLSGGSDTQYF.

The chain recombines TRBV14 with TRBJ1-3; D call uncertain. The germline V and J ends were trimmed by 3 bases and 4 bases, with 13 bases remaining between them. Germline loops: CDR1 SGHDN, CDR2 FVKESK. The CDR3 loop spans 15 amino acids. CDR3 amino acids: CASSHRTLGGNTIYF. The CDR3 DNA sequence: TGTGCCAGCAGCCACCGGACCCTGGGAGGAAACACCATATATTTT.

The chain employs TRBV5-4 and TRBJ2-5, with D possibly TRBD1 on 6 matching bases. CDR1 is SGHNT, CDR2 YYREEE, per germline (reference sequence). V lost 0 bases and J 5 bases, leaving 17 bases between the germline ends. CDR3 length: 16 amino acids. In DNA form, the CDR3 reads TGTGCCAGCAGCTTGGCAGGGGCCCTAAGGGGGGAGACCCAGTACTTC. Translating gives CASSLAGALRGETQYF.

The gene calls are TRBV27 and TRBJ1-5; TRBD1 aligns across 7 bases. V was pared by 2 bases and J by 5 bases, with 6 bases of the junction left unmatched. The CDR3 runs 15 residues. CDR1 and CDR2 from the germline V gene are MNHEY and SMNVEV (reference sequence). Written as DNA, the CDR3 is TGTGCCAGCAGTTTAAGGGGACAGAGGGATCAGCCCCAGCATTTT. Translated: CASSLRGQRDQPQHF.